The following is a T cell receptor beta chain sequence with its context. Sorting defined naive CD8 T cells as CD8+CD4-CCR7+CD45RA+. The data belong to a study of molecular identifiers for immune sequencing clone quantification. MiXCR, run by TCRdb on the PCR reads, gives a single entry per CDR3 protein. The data show hundreds of thousands of distinct CDR3 sequences, with 24% seen just once and approximately 0.74% held by the top ten. V was clipped by 7 bases and J by 0 bases, with 10 bases between them. Germline loops: CDR1 MGHDK, CDR2 SYGVNS. The CDR3 has 14 amino acids. Sequenced material: naive CD8+ T cells from blood, with Jurkat cell RNA spiked in. The subset denotes: FACS-sorted CD8+CD4-CCR7+CD45RA+ naive T cells. This TCR came from a human donor in good health. Some libraries in this study had Jurkat cell RNA spiked in. The genes are TRBV25-1 and TRBJ2-1; tentative D call: TRBD2 (6 bases). The CDR3 DNA reads TGTGCCAGCAAGAGGAGGGACTCCTACAATGAGCAGTTCTTC. Translating gives CASKRRDSYNEQFF.